The text below deals with one T cell receptor beta chain. The data stem from a study of blood T cell repertoires in COVID-19. On the study more broadly: Sample material is recorded as cDNA or gDNA derived from T cells, B-cell-depleted T cells, or PBMCs.

Measured with immunoSEQ multiplex PCR; TCRdb has only the in-frame clones, and not every one. The table includes 360,000 or so clones, 88% detected once. Participants, about 18 to 90 years old, spanned about two dozen US areas. This CDR3 spans 15 amino acids. Germline V CDR1 and CDR2: LNHDA, SQIVND (reference sequence). V was pared by 7 bases and J by 5 bases, with 13 bases of the junction left unmatched. This receptor was obtained from a woman aged 30 to 39 who had been exposed to COVID-19. The material sequenced was PBMCs or T cells enriched from blood (not recorded which). This chain joins TRBV19 and TRBJ1-2, with TRBD1 identical over 7 bases. This CDR3 reads CASIPTGQLSYGYTF. The CDR3 coding sequence is TGTGCCAGTATCCCTACGGGACAGCTATCGTATGGCTACACCTTC.